A single sample is the source of the 9 T cell receptor beta chains below, sequenced in a study of vaccination and CD4 T cells after COVID-19 (dated by TCRdb to the early 2020s). Their antigen targets remain unknown. Library construction relied on PCR. The run used an Illumina iSeq 100. TCR sequencing of DNA from cultured CD4+ T cells used the Oncomine TCR Beta short-read assay at the Johns Hopkins FTIC core. TCRdb took the public reads, trimmed them with fastp at Q25, ran MiXCR for clone calling and kept in-frame beta chains. CDR3 protein duplicates are merged, each entry listing the most common genes and DNA. The sample table holds roughly 14,000 distinct CDR3 sequences, of which 43% were seen once. Together, the top ten hold 7% to 8.5% of the sample. Explained via the paper, the treatment or condition label denotes: roughly nine-day PBMC culture with coronavirus spike peptide pools or control peptides (ViraFEST assay).

The sequenced sample was CD4+ T cells from blood, cultured in vitro. The receptors were gathered from a human donor who had recovered from COVID-19.

There are a few counts of this clonotype. The V call is TRBV6-1, the J call TRBJ1-1, with a possible D match to TRBD1 (5 bases). The germline gives CDR1 MNHNS, CDR2 SASEGT. Trimming shortened V by 3 bases and J by 0 bases, and 14 bases separated the two germline ends. CDR3 size: 16 residues. The DNA for the CDR3 is TGTGCCAGCAGTGATAATTGGGGGAGCATGAACACTGAAGCTTTCTTT. As protein: CASSDNWGSMNTEAFF.

The chain couples TRBV7-3 to TRBJ2-2; tentatively, D is TRBD1 (6 bases). This CDR3 comprises 15 residues. The germline CDR1 and CDR2 sequences are SGHTA and FQGTGA. V was trimmed by 2 bases and J by 1 base, leaving 8 bases between them. The CDR3 DNA is TGTGCCAGCAGCTTATTACAGGGGAACACCGGGGAGCTGTTTTTT. Translation: CASSLLQGNTGELFF.

This clonotype was detected a few times. The chain uses TRBV6-1 and TRBJ1-6; the D gene is possibly TRBD1 (6 bases). Per germline, CDR1 MNHNS and CDR2 SASEGT. This CDR3 spans 14 amino acids. Trimming pared 4 bases from V and 11 bases from J, leaving 15 bases between. CDR3 DNA: TGTGCCAGCAGTGGCCTCATACAGGGCGCACCCCTCCACTTT. Amino acids: CASSGLIQGAPLHF.

The chain links TRBV20-1 to TRBJ2-6; no firm D call. Trimming removed 3 bases at V and 0 bases at J, with 3 bases between. CDR1 is DFQATT and CDR2 is SNEGSKA in the germline V gene (reference sequence). This CDR3 is 13 amino acids long. The DNA for the CDR3 is TGCAGTGCTAGCTTCTCTGGGGCCAACGTCCTGACTTTC. This sequence encodes CSASFSGANVLTF.

This clonotype was counted a few times. The rearrangement uses TRBV15 and TRBJ1-2; D is unclear. The V gene's germline CDR1 is LNHNV and CDR2 YYDKDF (reference sequence). The V end lost 8 bases, the J end lost 3 bases, and 13 bases lay between the germline ends. CDR3 size: 13 residues. The CDR3 loop reads CATAVETDYGYTF. In nucleotides, the CDR3 is TGTGCCACCGCGGTCGAGACTGACTATGGCTACACCTTC.

This clonotype was detected only a few times. V is TRBV6-5 and J is TRBJ1-3; D remains unclear. Trimming left V 0 bases short and J 0 bases short, with 9 bases between. Germline V gene data show CDR1 as MNHEY and CDR2 as SVGAGI. The CDR3 contains 16 residues. The CDR3 bases are TGTGCCAGCAGTTACTCGAGGGAGCGCTCTGGAAACACCATATATTTT. Translating it yields CASSYSRERSGNTIYF.

V is TRBV18 and J is TRBJ1-5; the D is unclear. Between the trimmed V and J ends, which lost 6 bases and 4 bases, there was a span of 7 bases. This CDR3 comprises 12 residues. CDR1 and CDR2 (germline): KGHSH, LQKENI. CDR3 nucleotide sequence: TGTGCCAGCTCTGAAGGGAATCAGCCCCAGCATTTT. Its translation: CASSEGNQPQHF.

The chain links TRBV20-1 to TRBJ2-7; D perhaps matches TRBD2 (6 bases). The V end lost 3 bases, the J end lost 2 bases, and 14 bases lay between the germline ends. CDR1 DFQATT and CDR2 SNEGSKA come from the germline V gene (reference sequence). The CDR3 consists of 14 residues. CDR3 protein: CSARFWEAPYEQYF. CDR3 DNA: TGCAGTGCTAGGTTCTGGGAGGCGCCCTACGAGCAGTACTTC.

This clonotype is medium-sized by share. The chain couples TRBV10-3 to TRBJ2-3; a weak D match, TRBD1 (6 bases). V was trimmed by 10 bases and J by 4 bases, leaving 12 bases between them. This CDR3 comprises 12 residues. Germline assignment: CDR1 ENHRY and CDR2 SYGVKD. CDR3 in DNA: TGTGCCAAGGGCGACAGGCCAGATACGCAGTATTTT. Its protein product is CAKGDRPDTQYF.